This TCR beta chain originates from a study of regulatory T cells in long-lasting Graves disease. CDR3-region Arm-PCR and iRepertoire HTBI primers produced the TCR beta libraries. Original processing notes: Sample data revealed some 58 TRBV and over twelve TRBJ segments. One entry per CDR3 protein, called by TCRdb with MiXCR from the multiplex PCR reads. It is TCRdb's table, rather than the study itself, that gives the V and J calls and clone size. This table holds roughly 400,000 distinct CDR3 sequences, around 20% found once. V dropped 2 bases and J dropped 1 base, with 12 bases sitting between them. Germline assignment: CDR1 DFQATT and CDR2 SNEGSKA (reference sequence). The CDR3 is 15 residues long. Study outcomes and limitations: Patients with persistent disease showed a bias toward TRBV28, TRBJ1-2 and TRBJ2-5.

The sample's time point: persistent/refractory GD, antithyroid drugs over 5 years with positive TRAb. Extracted RNA from PBMCs served as the source of the TCR library. Worth noting for this clonotype: The antigen is not known.

This chain connects TRBV20-1 to TRBJ1-5; D perhaps matches TRBD1 (5 bases). This material consisted of peripheral blood mononuclear cells (PBMCs), taken when the disease was refractory, from a patient treated with antithyroid drugs. This TCR came from a female donor with Graves disease. The chain's CDR3 is CSARPLGTSNQPQHF. The CDR3 nucleotides are TGCAGTGCTAGACCCCTTGGGACGAGCAATCAGCCCCAGCATTTT.